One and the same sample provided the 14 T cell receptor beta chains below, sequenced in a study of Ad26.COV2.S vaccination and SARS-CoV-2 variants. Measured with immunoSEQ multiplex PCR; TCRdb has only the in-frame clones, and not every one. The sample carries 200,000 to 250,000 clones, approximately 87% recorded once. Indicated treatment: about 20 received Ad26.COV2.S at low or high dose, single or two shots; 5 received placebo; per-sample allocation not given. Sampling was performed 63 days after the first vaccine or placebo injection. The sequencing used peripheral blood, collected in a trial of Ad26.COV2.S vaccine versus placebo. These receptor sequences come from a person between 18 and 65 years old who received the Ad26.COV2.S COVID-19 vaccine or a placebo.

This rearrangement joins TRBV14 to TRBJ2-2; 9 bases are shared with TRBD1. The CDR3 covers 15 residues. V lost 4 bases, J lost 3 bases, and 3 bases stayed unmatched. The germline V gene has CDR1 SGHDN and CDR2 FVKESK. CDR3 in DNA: TGTGCCAGCAGCCCCAGGACAGGGGACACCGGGGAGCTGTTTTTT. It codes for CASSPRTGDTGELFF. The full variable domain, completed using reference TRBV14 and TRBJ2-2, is EAGVTQFPSHSVIEKGQTVTLRCDPISGHDNLYWYRRVMGKEIKFLLHFVKESKQDESGMPNNRFLAERTGGTYSTLKVQPAELEDSGVYFCASSPRTGDTGELFFGEGSRLTVL.

CDR3 bases: TGTGCCAGTAGTACGGGGGTCAAGGTCAGCTCTGGGGCCAACGTCCTGACTTTC. Translated, it gives CASSTGVKVSSGANVLTF. This chain uses TRBV19 with TRBJ2-6; D might be TRBD2 (6 bases). Germline V lookup: CDR1 LNHDA, CDR2 SQIVND (reference sequence). Trimming stripped 4 bases from V and 0 bases from J, with 16 bases between. This CDR3 is built from 18 residues.

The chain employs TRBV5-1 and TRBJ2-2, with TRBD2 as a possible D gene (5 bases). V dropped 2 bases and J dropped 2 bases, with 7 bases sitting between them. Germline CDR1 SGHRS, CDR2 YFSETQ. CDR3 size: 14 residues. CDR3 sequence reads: CASSFPSNTGELFF. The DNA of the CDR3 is TGCGCCAGCAGCTTCCCTAGCAACACCGGGGAGCTGTTTTTT.

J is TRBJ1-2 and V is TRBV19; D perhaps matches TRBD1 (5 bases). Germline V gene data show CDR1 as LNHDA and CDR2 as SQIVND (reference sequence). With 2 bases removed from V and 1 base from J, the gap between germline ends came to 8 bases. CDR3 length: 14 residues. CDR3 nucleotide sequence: TGTGCCAGTAGTATAAAACAGGTTAACTATGGCTACACCTTC. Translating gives CASSIKQVNYGYTF. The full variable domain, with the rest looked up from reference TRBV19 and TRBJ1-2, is DGGITQSPKYLFRKEGQNVTLSCEQNLNHDAMYWYRQDPGQGLRLIYYSQIVNDFQKGDIAEGYSVSREKKESFPLTVTSAQKNPTAFYLCASSIKQVNYGYTFGSGTRLTVV.

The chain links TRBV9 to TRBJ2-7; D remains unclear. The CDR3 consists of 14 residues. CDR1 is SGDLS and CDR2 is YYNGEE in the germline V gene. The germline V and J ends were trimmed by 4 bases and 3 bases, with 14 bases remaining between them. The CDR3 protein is CASSFDTGNYEQYF. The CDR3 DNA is TGTGCCAGCAGCTTCGACACCGGCAACTACGAGCAGTACTTC.

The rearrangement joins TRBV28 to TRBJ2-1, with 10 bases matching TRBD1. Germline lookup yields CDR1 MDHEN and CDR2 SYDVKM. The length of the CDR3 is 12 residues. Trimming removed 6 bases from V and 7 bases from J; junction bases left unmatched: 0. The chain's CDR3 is CASRGQGNEQFF. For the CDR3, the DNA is TGTGCCAGCAGGGGACAGGGGAATGAGCAGTTCTTC.

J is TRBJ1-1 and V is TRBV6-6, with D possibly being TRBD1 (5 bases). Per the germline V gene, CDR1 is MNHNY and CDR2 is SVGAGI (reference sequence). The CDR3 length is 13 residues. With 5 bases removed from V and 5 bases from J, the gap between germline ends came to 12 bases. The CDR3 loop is CASSPDRRTEAFF. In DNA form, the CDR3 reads TGTGCCAGCAGTCCTGACAGAAGGACTGAAGCTTTCTTT.

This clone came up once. The CDR3 DNA reads TGTGCCAGCAGTTTATATCAGGGAGGGAGTGGCTACACCTTC. Translated, it gives CASSLYQGGSGYTF. The V call is TRBV28, the J call TRBJ1-2; tentatively, D is TRBD1 (5 bases). Germline values: CDR1 MDHEN, CDR2 SYDVKM. The CDR3 length is 14 residues. V was trimmed by 1 base and J by 7 bases, leaving 13 bases between them.

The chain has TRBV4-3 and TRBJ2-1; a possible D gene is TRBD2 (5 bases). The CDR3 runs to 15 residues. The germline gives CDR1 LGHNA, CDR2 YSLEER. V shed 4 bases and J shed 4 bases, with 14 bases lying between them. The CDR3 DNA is TGCGCCAGCAGCCTGACCTGGACTGGATACAATGAGCAGTTCTTC. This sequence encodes CASSLTWTGYNEQFF.

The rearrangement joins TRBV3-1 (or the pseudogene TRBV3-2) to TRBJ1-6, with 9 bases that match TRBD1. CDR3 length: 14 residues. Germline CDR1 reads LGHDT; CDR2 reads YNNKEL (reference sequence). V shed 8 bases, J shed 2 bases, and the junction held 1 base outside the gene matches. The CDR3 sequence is CASGDRAYNSPLHF. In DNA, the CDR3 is TGTGCCAGCGGGGACAGGGCCTATAATTCACCCCTCCACTTT.

For the CDR3, the DNA is TGCGCCAGCAGCCAAGAAGCAGGGCACCAACCCGGGGAGCTGTTTTTT. Translating it yields CASSQEAGHQPGELFF. The chain joins TRBV4-3 to TRBJ2-2; TRBD1 is a possible D gene (5 bases). V shed 0 bases and J shed 6 bases, with 14 bases lying between them. The CDR3 totals 16 residues. The germline V gene has CDR1 LGHNA and CDR2 YSLEER.

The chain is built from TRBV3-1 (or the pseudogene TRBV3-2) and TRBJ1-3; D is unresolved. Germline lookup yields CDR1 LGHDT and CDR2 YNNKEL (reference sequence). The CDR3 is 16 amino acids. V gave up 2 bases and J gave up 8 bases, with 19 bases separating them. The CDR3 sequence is CASSQRIGSRLDTIYF. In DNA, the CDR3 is TGTGCCAGCAGCCAACGCATTGGCAGTCGGTTAGACACCATATATTTT.

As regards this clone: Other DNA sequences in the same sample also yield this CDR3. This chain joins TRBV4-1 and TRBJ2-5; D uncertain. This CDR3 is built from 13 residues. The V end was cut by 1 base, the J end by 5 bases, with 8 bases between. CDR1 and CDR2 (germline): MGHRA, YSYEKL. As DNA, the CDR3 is TGCGCCAGCAGCCAAGTTTCCCGGGAGACCCAGTACTTC. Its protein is CASSQVSRETQYF.

The CDR3 bases are TGCGCCAGCAGACCTACGGCGGGGGGACTCCTCTACGAGCAGTACTTC. Translated: CASRPTAGGLLYEQYF. The chain is built from TRBV5-1 and TRBJ2-7; 8 bases fit TRBD2. The CDR3 length is 16 residues. The germline V gene has CDR1 SGHRS and CDR2 YFSETQ. V was clipped by 5 bases and J by 3 bases; unmatched bases: 13. Looking up the rest from reference TRBV5-1 and TRBJ2-7 gives the full variable domain: KAGVTQTPRYLIKTRGQQVTLSCSPISGHRSVSWYQQTPGQGLQFLFEYFSETQRNKGNFPGRFSGRQFSNSRSEMNVSTLELGDSALYLCASRPTAGGLLYEQYFGPGTRLTVT.